This T cell receptor (beta chain) was recorded in a study of glioma-infiltrating T cells. Study-wide points: Tissue-blood divergence was below expectation in non-neoplastic patients, above in gliomas.

The CDR3 loop spans 14 amino acids. Trimming took 4 bases from V and 0 from J, leaving 8 bases between them. Germline CDR1 LGHDT, CDR2 YNNKEL (reference sequence). The iRepertoire nested amplicon-rescue multiplex PCR amplified TCR alpha and beta CDR3s from RNA. Each CDR3 protein gets one entry after TCRdb re-called the multiplex PCR reads with MiXCR. The sample lists some 99,000 distinct CDR3 sequences; about 25% were seen once. This clonotype was seen repeatedly, ten times or more. What it recognizes is unknown. The TCR comes from a human donor with low-grade glioma or glioblastoma, undergoing nonglioma brain surgery, or in good health (not recorded which). The chain uses TRBV3-1 and TRBJ2-3; D might be TRBD2 (6 bases). The sample was glioma tissue, nonneoplastic brain tissue, or PBMCs (not recorded which). Written as DNA, the CDR3 is TGTGCCAGCAGCCGGGACTTTAGCACAGATACGCAGTATTTT. Protein: CASSRDFSTDTQYF.